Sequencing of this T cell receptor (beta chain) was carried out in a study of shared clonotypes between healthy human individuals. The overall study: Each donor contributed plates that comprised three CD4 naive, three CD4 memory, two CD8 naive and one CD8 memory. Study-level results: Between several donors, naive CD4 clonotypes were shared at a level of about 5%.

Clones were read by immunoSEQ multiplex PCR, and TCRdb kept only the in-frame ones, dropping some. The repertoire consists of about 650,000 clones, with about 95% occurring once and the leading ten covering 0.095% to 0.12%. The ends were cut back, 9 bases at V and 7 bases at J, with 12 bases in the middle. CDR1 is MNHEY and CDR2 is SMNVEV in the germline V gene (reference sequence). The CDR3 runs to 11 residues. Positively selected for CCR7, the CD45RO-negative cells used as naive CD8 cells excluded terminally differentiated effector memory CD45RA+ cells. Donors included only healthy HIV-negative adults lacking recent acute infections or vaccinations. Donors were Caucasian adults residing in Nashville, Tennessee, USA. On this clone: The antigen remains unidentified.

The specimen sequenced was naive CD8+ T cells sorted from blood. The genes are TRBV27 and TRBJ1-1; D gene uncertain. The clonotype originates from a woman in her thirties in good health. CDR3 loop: CASWEGSEAFF. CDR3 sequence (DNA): TGTGCCAGTTGGGAGGGCAGTGAAGCTTTCTTT.